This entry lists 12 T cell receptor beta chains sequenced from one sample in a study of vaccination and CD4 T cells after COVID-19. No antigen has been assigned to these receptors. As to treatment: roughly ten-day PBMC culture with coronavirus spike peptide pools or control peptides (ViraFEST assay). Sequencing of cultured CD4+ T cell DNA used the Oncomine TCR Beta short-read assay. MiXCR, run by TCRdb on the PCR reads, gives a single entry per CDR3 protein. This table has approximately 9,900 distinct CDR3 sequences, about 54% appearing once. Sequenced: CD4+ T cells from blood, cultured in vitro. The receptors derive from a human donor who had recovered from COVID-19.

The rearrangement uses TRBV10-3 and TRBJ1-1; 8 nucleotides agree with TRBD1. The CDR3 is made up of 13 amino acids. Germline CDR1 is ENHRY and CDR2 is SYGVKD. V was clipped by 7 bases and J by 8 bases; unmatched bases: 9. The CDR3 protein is CAITDDRGSEAFF. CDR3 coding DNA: TGTGCCATCACTGATGACAGGGGATCCGAAGCTTTCTTT.

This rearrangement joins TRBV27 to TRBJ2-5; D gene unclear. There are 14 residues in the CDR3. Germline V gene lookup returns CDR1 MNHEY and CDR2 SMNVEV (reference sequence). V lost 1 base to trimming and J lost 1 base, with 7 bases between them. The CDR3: CASSLWASQETQYF. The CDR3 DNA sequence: TGTGCCAGCAGTTTATGGGCTAGCCAAGAGACCCAGTACTTC.

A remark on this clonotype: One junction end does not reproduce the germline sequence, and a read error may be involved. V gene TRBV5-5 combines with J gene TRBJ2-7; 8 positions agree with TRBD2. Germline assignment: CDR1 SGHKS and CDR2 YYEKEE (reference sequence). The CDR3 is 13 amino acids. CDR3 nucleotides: TGCGCCAGCCAGCGGGGGAGGACAGACGAGCAGTACTTC. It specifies CASQRGRTDEQYF.

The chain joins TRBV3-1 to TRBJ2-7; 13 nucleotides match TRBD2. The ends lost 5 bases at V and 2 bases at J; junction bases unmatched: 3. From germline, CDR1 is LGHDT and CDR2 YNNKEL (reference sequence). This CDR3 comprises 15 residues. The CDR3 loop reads CASSSTSGGAYEQYF. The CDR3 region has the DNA TGTGCCAGCAGCAGCACTAGCGGGGGGGCCTACGAGCAGTACTTC.

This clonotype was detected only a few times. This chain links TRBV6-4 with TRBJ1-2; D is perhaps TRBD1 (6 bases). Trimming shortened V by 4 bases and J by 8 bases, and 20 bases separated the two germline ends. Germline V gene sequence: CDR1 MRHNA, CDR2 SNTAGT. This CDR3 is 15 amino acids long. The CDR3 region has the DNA TGTGCCAGCAGTGCCACCCTGGGGGGGCGGACGGGCTACACCTTC. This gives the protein CASSATLGGRTGYTF.

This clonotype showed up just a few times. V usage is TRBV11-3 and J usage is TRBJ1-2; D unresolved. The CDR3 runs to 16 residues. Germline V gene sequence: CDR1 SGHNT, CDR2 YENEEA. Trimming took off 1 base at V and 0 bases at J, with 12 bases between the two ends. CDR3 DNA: TGTGCCAGCAGCTTAGGTACGGGATCTACTAACTATGGCTACACCTTC. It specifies CASSLGTGSTNYGYTF.

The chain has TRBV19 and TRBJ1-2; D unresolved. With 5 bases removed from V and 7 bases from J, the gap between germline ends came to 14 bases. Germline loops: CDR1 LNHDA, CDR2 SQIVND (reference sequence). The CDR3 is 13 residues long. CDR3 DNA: TGTGCCAGTAGTTCCGCGGATTTGGTTGGCTACACCTTC. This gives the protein CASSSADLVGYTF.

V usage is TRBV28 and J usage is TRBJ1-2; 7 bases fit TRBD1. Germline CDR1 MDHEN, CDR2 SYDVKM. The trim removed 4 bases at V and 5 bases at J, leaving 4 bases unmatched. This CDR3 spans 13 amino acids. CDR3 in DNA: TGTGCCAGCAGTTCGGGACAGCCGTATGGCTACACCTTC. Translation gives CASSSGQPYGYTF.

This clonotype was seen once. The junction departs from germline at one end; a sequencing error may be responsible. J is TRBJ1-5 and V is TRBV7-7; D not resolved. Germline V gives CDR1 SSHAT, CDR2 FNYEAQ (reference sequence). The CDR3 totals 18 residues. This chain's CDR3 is CASSPKTDEGLSNQPQHF. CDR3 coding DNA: TGTGCTAGCAGCCCGAAAACTGACGAAGGATTGAGCAATCAGCCCCAGCATTTT.

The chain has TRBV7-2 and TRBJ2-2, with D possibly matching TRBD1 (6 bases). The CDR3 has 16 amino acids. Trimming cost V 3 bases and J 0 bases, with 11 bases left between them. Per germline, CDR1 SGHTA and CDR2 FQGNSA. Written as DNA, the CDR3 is TGTGCCAGCAGCTTCAGGGGCCATACGAACACCGGGGAGCTGTTTTTT. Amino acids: CASSFRGHTNTGELFF.

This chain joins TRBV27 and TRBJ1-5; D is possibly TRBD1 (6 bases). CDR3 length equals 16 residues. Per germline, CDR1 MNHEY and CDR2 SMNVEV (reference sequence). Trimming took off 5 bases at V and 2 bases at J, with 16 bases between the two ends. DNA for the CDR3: TGTGCCAGCAGTCGGGACACCACTCAGGGCAATCAGCCCCAGCATTTT. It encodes CASSRDTTQGNQPQHF.

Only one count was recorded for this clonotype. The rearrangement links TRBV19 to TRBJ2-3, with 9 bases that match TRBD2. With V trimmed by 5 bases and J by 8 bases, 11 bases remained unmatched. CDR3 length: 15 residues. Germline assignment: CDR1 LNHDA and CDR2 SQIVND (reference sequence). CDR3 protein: CASSPTSGPQGTQYF. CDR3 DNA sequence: TGTGCCAGTAGTCCGACTAGCGGCCCCCAGGGTACGCAGTATTTT. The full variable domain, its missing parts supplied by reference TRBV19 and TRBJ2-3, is DGGITQSPKYLFRKEGQNVTLSCEQNLNHDAMYWYRQDPGQGLRLIYYSQIVNDFQKGDIAEGYSVSREKKESFPLTVTSAQKNPTAFYLCASSPTSGPQGTQYFGPGTRLTVL.